Presented here are 13 T cell receptor beta chains from one specimen sequenced in a study of blood T cell repertoires in COVID-19. Repertoires were generated with immunoSEQ multiplex PCR, while TCRdb's copy carries only in-frame clones and drops some. Among over 150,000 clones listed, 80% to 90% were seen once. The sequenced sample consisted of PBMCs or T cells enriched from blood (not recorded which). Source of these receptors: a man aged 35 to 55 who had recovered from COVID-19.

The sample holds a few counts of this clone. This chain connects TRBV7-2 to TRBJ1-2, with a weak D call TRBD1 (6 bases). This CDR3 has 16 amino acids. Germline-derived CDR1 and CDR2 are SGHTA and FQGNSA. The V and J ends lost 5 bases and 4 bases respectively, with 20 bases between them. The CDR3, as DNA: TGTGCCAGCAGCCTTAACCGGGACACCTCGATCTATGGCTACACCTTC. Amino acids: CASSLNRDTSIYGYTF.

The table lists this clone with a few counts. The chain carries TRBV18 and TRBJ2-5; no definite D call. V was shortened by 5 bases and J by 1 base, with 14 bases between the two germline ends. CDR1 is KGHSH, CDR2 LQKENI, per germline. The CDR3 has 15 residues. The CDR3 reads CASSGYSPFQETQYF. For the CDR3, the DNA is TGTGCCAGCTCAGGGTATAGCCCCTTCCAAGAGACCCAGTACTTC.

CDR3 sequence reads: CASSERGGSTDTQYF. The CDR3 DNA reads as TGTGCCAGCAGTGAAAGGGGTGGCAGCACAGATACGCAGTATTTT. This chain links TRBV6-1 with TRBJ2-3; possibly TRBD1 for D (5 bases). The germline V gene encodes CDR1 MNHNS and CDR2 SASEGT. CDR3 length: 15 amino acids. Trimming pared 2 bases from V and 0 bases from J, leaving 9 bases between.

V usage is TRBV3-1 (or the pseudogene TRBV3-2) and J usage is TRBJ2-5, with TRBD1 identical over 9 bases. CDR3 length: 15 amino acids. The V gene's germline CDR1 is LGHDT and CDR2 YNNKEL (reference sequence). The V and J ends lost 3 bases and 2 bases, in that order; junction bases with no gene match: 4. The CDR3 protein is CASSQTGGSQETQYF. CDR3 coding DNA: TGTGCCAGCAGCCAGACAGGGGGTTCTCAAGAGACCCAGTACTTC.

The genes are TRBV5-4 and TRBJ2-1; D not resolved. CDR1 SGHNT and CDR2 YYREEE come from the germline V gene (reference sequence). V dropped 4 bases and J dropped 7 bases, with 15 bases sitting between them. CDR3 length: 14 amino acids. The CDR3 loop is CASSPEPLINEQFF. The CDR3 coding sequence is TGTGCCAGCAGCCCCGAGCCCCTAATAAATGAGCAGTTCTTC.

This clone has only one observation. This chain joins TRBV10-3 and TRBJ1-1; D is uncertain. The length of the CDR3 is 14 residues. From germline, CDR1 is ENHRY and CDR2 SYGVKD. V shed 0 bases and J shed 1 base, with 6 bases lying between them. The CDR3 sequence: CAISESGQNTEAFF. In DNA form, the CDR3 reads TGTGCCATCAGTGAGTCTGGGCAGAACACTGAAGCTTTCTTT.

The chain recombines TRBV25-1 with TRBJ2-2; 8 bases are shared with TRBD1. This CDR3 spans 16 amino acids. Per the germline V gene, CDR1 is MGHDK and CDR2 is SYGVNS. J gave up 2 bases and V 2 bases, and 4 bases lay outside the gene matches. CDR3: CASSENRGNNTGELFF. DNA of the CDR3: TGTGCCAGCAGTGAAAACAGGGGGAACAACACCGGGGAGCTGTTTTTT.

The chain is built from TRBV30 and TRBJ2-2, with 7 bases lining up with TRBD2. The CDR3 sequence is 18 residues long. Germline V gives CDR1 GTSNPN, CDR2 SVGIG (reference sequence). Trimming at V came to 0 bases and at J to 0 bases, leaving 10 bases not matched to a gene. This CDR3 is CAWSVRRLAGANTGELFF. The DNA of the CDR3 is TGTGCCTGGAGTGTACGTAGATTAGCGGGCGCGAACACCGGGGAGCTGTTTTTT.

J is TRBJ1-3 and V is TRBV28; D possibly corresponds to TRBD1 (5 bases). V dropped 7 bases and J dropped 0 bases, with 16 bases sitting between them. The CDR3 is made up of 16 amino acids. CDR1 MDHEN and CDR2 SYDVKM come from the germline V gene. The DNA for the CDR3 is TGTGCCAGCACCACCGCCTGGGGCAGCTCTGGAAACACCATATATTTT. This gives the protein CASTTAWGSSGNTIYF.

The sample holds a few counts of this clone. The chain joins TRBV12-3 or TRBV12-4 to TRBJ1-6; weak D call: TRBD1 (6 bases). The V gene lost 6 bases and the J gene lost 9 bases, with 12 bases spanning the gap. This CDR3 is 13 amino acids long. This chain's CDR3 is CASRLDSSSPLHF. CDR3 coding DNA: TGTGCCAGCAGGTTGGACAGTTCTTCACCCCTCCACTTT.

V gene TRBV5-1 combines with J gene TRBJ2-1; D uncertain. V was trimmed by 0 bases and J by 3 bases, leaving 7 bases between them. Per the germline V gene, CDR1 is SGHRS and CDR2 is YFSETQ. This CDR3 spans 14 amino acids. The CDR3 sequence is CASSLGGYYNEQFF. DNA for the CDR3: TGCGCCAGCAGCTTGGGAGGCTACTACAATGAGCAGTTCTTC.

CDR3 DNA sequence: TGTGCCAGCAGCCGTTCAGAGGGCGCTGTCGGAAACACCATATATTTT. Amino acids: CASSRSEGAVGNTIYF. The chain has TRBV4-2 and TRBJ1-3, with no clear D. The length of the CDR3 is 16 residues. Per the germline V gene, CDR1 is LGHNA and CDR2 is YNFKEQ. With 4 bases removed from V and 4 bases from J, the gap between germline ends came to 17 bases.

This chain links TRBV2 with TRBJ1-4; tentative D call: TRBD1 (5 bases). With 4 bases removed from V and 8 bases from J, the gap between germline ends came to 14 bases. This CDR3 region has 14 residues. Germline V CDR1 and CDR2: SNHLY, FYNNEI. DNA for the CDR3: TGTGCCAGCAGTGGGCGGCAGGGTAACGAAAAACTGTTTTTT. Its protein is CASSGRQGNEKLFF.